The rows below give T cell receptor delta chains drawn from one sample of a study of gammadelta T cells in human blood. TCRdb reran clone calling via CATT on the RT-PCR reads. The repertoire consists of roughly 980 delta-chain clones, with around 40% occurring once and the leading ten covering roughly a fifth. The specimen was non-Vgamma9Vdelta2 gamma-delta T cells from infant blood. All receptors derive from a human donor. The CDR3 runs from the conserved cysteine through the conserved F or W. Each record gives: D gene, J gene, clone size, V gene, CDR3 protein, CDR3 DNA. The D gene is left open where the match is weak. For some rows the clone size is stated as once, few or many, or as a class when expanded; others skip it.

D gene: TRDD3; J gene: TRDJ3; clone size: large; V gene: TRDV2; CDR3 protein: CACDTWGIASWDTRQMFF; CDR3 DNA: TGTGCCTGTGACACCTGGGGGATCGCCTCCTGGGACACCCGACAGATGTTTTTC
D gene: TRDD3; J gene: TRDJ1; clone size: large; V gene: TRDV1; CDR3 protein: CALGELETGWGLSTDKLIF; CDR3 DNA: TGTGCTCTTGGGGAACTCGAGACGGGCTGGGGGCTTTCCACCGATAAACTCATCTTT
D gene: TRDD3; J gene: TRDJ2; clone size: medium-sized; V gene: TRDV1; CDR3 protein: CALGASPYWGDQALTAQLFF; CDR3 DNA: TGTGCTCTTGGGGCGTCCCCTTACTGGGGGGACCAAGCTTTGACAGCACAACTCTTCTTT
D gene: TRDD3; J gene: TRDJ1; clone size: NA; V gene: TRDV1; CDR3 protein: CALGELASSYPWGIETDKLIF; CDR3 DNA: TGTGCTCTTGGGGAACTGGCCTCTTCCTACCCCTGGGGGATAGAGACCGATAAACTCATCTTT
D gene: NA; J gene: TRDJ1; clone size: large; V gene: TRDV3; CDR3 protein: CASGGRGLLTDKLIF; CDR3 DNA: TGTGCTAGTGGGGGCAGGGGGCTACTCACCGATAAACTCATCTTT
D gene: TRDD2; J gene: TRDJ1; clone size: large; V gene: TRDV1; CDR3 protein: CALGGLSLPFLLGSVRATDKLIF; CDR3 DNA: TGTGCTCTTGGGGGCCTCTCCCTTCCTTTCCTCCTGGGAAGTGTGAGAGCAACCGATAAACTCATCTTT
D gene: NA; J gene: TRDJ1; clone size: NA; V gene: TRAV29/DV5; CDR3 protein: CAATRGFNVHVRYAAGDKLIF; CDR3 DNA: TGTGCAGCAACGCGAGGTTTTAACGTCCACGTGAGATACGCAGCGGGAGATAAACTCATCTTT
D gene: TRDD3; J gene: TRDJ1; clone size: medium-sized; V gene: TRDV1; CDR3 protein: CALGDSLSLTGGYTTITDKLIF; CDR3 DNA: TGTGCTCTTGGGGATAGCCTTTCGCTTACTGGGGGATACACGACAATTACCGATAAACTCATCTTT
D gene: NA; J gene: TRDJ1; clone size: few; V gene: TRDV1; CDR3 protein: CALGVFLRGAGPLGLFDKLIF; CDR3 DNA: TGTGCTCTTGGGGTTTTCCTACGTGGGGCTGGACCCCTGGGGCTGTTCGATAAACTCATCTTT
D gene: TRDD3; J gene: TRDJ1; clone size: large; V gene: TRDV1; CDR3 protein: CALGERWFLILGDPRKLIF; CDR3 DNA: TGTGCTCTTGGGGAACGATGGTTCCTAATACTGGGGGATCCCAGAAAACTCATCTTT
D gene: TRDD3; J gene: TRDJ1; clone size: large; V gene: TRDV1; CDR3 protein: CALGEKGSPGWGMYDKLIF; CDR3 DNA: TGTGCTCTTGGGGAAAAAGGCTCCCCGGGGTGGGGGATGTACGATAAACTCATCTTT
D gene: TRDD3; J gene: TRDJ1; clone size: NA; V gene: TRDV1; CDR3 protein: CALGVTHLRYLSLPGGYWRVTDKLIF; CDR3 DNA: TGTGCTCTTGGGGTCACCCACCTACGATACCTCTCCCTTCCTGGGGGATACTGGCGGGTCACCGATAAACTCATCTTT
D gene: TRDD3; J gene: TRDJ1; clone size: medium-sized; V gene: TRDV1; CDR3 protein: CALGEAPSYWGILRGTDKLIF; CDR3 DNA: TGTGCTCTTGGGGAAGCTCCTTCCTACTGGGGGATACTGAGGGGGACCGATAAACTCATCTTT
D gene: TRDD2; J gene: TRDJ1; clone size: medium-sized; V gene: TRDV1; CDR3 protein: CALGEPGPWLFLRIEGGDKLIF; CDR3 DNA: TGTGCTCTTGGGGAACCCGGCCCGTGGCTCTTCCTACGTATCGAAGGGGGAGATAAACTCATCTTT
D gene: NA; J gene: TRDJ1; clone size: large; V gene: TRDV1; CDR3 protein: CALGEGLVPHAGDDTDKLIF; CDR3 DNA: TGTGCTCTTGGGGAAGGGTTGGTTCCCCATGCTGGGGACGACACCGATAAACTCATCTTT
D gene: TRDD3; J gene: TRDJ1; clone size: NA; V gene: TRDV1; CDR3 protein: CALGELLDFYWGIGGVTDKLIF; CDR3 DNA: TGTGCTCTTGGGGAACTCCTAGATTTTTACTGGGGGATAGGAGGGGTCACCGATAAACTCATCTTT
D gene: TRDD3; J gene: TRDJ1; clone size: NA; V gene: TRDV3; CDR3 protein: CASLKMGDIPPCIDKLIF; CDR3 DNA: TGTGCCTCTCTGAAAATGGGGGATATCCCTCCTTGTATCGATAAACTCATCTTT
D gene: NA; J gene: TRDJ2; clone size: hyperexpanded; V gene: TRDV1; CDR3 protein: CALGARRLGRWGSTLTAQLFF; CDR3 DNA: TGTGCTCTTGGGGCCCGACGCCTAGGGAGGTGGGGGTCTACTTTGACAGCACAACTCTTCTTT
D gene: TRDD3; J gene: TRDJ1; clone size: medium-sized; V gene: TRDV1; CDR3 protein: CALGERFFLLSGYWGILDKLIF; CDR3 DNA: TGTGCTCTTGGGGAACGCTTCTTCCTACTCTCGGGATACTGGGGGATACTAGATAAACTCATCTTT
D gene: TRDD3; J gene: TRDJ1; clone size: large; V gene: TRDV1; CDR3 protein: CALGVGTNWGILRDDKLIF; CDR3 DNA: TGTGCTCTTGGGGTCGGGACGAACTGGGGGATACTGAGAGACGATAAACTCATCTTT
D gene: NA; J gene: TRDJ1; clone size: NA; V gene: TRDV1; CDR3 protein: CALGELRIYWEGYTDKLIF; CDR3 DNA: TGTGCTCTTGGGGAACTTCGAATCTACTGGGAGGGGTACACTGATAAACTCATCTTT
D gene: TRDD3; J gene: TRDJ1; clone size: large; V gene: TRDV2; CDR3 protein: CACDTGPYWGGYGDKLIF; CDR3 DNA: TGTGCCTGTGACACGGGCCCATACTGGGGGGGATACGGCGATAAACTCATCTTT
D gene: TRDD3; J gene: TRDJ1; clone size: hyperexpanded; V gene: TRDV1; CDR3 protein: CALGELWQRLGDTSQYTDKLIF; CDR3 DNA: TGTGCTCTTGGGGAACTCTGGCAGCGACTGGGGGATACCAGCCAGTACACCGATAAACTCATCTTT
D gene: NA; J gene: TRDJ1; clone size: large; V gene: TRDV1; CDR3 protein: CALGERHRGSTDKLIF; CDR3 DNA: TGTGCTCTTGGGGAACGGCATAGAGGCTCCACCGATAAACTCATCTTT
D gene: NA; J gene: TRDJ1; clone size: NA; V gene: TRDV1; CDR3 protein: CALGGRLLGPKMDELIF; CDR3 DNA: TGTGCTCTTGGGGGGCGTCTCCTGGGGCCCAAAATGGATGAACTCATCTTT
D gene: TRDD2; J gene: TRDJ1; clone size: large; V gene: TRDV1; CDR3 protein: CALGEGGAFLRIVGLGHDKLIF; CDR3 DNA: TGTGCTCTTGGGGAAGGGGGGGCCTTCCTACGTATCGTAGGTTTGGGCCACGATAAACTCATCTTT
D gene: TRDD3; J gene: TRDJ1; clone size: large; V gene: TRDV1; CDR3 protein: CALGDFLPLYWGIQMGDKLIF; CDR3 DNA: TGTGCTCTTGGGGACTTCCTACCGTTATACTGGGGGATACAAATGGGCGATAAACTCATCTTT
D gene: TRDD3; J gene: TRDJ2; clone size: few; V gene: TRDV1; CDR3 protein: CALGELRDWGIRGAQLFF; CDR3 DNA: TGTGCTCTTGGGGAACTTAGGGACTGGGGGATACGCGGAGCACAACTCTTCTTT
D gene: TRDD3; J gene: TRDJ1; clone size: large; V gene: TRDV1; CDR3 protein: CALGEPNLFLLGDLTDKLIF; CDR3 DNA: TGTGCTCTTGGGGAACCGAACCTCTTCCTACTGGGGGATCTCACCGATAAACTCATCTTT
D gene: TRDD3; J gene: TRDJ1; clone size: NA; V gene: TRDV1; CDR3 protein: CALGEVEEVPFFPSDWGDKLIF; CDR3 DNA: TGTGCTCTTGGGGAAGTGGAAGAGGTTCCCTTTTTCCCCTCTGACTGGGGGGATAAACTCATCTTT
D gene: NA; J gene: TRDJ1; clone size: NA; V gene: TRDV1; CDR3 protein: CALAFPSVGLQYTDKLIF; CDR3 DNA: TGTGCTCTCGCCTTCCCCTCTGTGGGTTTACAATACACAGATAAACTCATCTTT
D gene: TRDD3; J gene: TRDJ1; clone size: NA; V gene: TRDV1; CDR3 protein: CALGELGFLSDWGIHSYTDKLIF; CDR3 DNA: TGTGCTCTTGGGGAACTAGGGTTCCTATCTGACTGGGGGATACACTCGTACACCGATAAACTCATCTTT
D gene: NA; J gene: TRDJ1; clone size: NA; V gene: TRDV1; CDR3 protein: CALGELQHVEDTKTDKLIF; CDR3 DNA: TGTGCTCTTGGGGAATTGCAGCACGTTGAAGATACGAAGACCGATAAACTCATCTTT
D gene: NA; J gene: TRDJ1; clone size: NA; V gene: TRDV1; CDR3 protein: CALGELVPEYTDKLIF; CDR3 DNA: TGTGCTCTTGGGGAACTGGTACCTGAGTACACCGATAAACTCATCTTT
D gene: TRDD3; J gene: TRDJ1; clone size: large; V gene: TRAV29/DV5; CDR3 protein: CALRTGGYYGTDKLIF; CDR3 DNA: TGTGCTCTGCGTACTGGGGGATACTACGGCACCGATAAACTCATCTTT
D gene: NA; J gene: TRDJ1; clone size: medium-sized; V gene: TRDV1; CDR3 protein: CALGEEGGTEKLIF; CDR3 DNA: TGTGCTCTTGGGGAGGAAGGAGGTACTGAAAAACTCATCTTT
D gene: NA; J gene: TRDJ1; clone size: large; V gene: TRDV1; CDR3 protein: CALGEILNRAGSTGDKLIF; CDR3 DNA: TGTGCTCTTGGGGAAATCCTTAACAGGGCGGGATCTACGGGCGATAAACTCATCTTT
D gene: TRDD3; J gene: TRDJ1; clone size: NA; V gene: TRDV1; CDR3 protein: CALGEPVTVLGDTVEYTDKLIF; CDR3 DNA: TGTGCTCTTGGGGAACCAGTCACAGTACTGGGGGATACGGTCGAGTACACCGATAAACTCATCTTT
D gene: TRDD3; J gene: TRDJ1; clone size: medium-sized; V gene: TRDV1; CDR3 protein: CALGVLDALLGVYTDKLIF; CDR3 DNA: TGTGCTCTTGGGGTTCTCGACGCATTACTGGGGGTTTACACCGATAAACTCATCTTT
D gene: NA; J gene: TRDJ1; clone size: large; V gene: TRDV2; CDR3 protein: CACDTVGGVTDKLIF; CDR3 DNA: TGTGCCTGTGACACCGTAGGGGGAGTAACCGATAAACTCATCTTT
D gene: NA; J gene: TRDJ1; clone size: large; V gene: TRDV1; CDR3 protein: CALGELSPLLRPWGVPYTDKLIF; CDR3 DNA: TGTGCTCTTGGGGAACTCAGCCCGCTCCTACGACCATGGGGAGTACCGTACACCGATAAACTCATCTTT
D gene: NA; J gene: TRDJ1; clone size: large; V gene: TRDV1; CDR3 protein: CALGELGIDFDKLIF; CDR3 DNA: TGTGCTCTTGGGGAACTGGGGATTGATTTCGATAAACTCATCTTT
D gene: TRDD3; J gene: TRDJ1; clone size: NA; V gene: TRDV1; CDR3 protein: CALGELASAGGYAALYTDKLIF; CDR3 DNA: TGTGCTCTTGGGGAACTTGCTTCCGCTGGGGGATACGCGGCCCTATACACCGATAAACTCATCTTT
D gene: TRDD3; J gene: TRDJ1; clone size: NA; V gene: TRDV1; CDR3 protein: CALGEPKALVLRGYWGIRTDKLIF; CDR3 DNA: TGTGCTCTTGGGGAACCGAAGGCTTTAGTCTTGAGAGGCTACTGGGGGATACGGACTGATAAACTCATCTTT
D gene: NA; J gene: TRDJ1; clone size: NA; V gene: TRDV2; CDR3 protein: CACDTLRHTDKLIF; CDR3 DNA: TGTGCCTGTGACACTCTACGACACACCGATAAACTCATCTTT